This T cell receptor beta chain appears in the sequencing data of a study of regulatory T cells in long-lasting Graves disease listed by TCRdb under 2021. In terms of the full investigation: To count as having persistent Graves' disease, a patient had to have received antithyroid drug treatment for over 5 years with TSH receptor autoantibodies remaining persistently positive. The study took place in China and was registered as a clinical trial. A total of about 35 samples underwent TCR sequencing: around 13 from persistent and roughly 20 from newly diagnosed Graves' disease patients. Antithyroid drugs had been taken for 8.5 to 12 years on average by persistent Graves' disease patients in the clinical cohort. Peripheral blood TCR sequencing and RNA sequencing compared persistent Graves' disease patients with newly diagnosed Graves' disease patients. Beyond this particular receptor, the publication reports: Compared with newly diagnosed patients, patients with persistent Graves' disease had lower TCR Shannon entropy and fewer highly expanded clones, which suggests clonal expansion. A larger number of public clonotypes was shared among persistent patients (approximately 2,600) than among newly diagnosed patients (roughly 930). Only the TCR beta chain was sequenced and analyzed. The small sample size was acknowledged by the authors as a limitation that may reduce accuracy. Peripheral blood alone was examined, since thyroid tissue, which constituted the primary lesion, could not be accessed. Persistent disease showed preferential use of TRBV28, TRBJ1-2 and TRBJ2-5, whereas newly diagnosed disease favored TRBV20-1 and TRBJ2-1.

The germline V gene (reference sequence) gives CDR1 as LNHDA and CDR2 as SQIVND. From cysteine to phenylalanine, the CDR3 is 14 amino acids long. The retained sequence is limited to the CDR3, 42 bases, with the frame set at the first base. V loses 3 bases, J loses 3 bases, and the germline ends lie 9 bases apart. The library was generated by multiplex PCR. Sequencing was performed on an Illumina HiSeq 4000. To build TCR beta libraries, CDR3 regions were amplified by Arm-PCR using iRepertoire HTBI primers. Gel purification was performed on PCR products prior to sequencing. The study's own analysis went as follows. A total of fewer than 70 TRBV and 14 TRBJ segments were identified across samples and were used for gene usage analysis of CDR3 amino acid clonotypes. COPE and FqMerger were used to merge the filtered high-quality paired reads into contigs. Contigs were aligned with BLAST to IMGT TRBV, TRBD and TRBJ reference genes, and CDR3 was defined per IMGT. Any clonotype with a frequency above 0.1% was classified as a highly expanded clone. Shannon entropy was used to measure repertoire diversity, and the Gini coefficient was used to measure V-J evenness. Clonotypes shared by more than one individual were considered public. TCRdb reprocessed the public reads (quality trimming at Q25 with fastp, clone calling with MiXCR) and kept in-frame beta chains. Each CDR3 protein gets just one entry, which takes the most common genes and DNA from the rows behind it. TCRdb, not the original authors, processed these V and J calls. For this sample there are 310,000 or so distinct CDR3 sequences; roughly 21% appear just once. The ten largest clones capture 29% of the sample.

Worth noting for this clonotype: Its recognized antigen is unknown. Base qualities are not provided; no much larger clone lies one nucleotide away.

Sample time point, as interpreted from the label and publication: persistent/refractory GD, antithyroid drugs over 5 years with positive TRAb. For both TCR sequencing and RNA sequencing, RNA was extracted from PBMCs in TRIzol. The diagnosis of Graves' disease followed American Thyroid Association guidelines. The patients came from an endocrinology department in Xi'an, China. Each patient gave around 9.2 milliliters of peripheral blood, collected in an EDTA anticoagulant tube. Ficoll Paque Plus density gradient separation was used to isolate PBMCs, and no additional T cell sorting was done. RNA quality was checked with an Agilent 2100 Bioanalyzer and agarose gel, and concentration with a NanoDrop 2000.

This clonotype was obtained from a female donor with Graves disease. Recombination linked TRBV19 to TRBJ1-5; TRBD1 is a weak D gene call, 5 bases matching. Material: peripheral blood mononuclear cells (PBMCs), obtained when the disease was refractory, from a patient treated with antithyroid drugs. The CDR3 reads CASSIAGFNQPQHF. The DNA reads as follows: TGTGCCAGTAGTATTGCAGGGTTCAATCAGCCCCAGCATTTT.